This paragraph covers one T cell receptor (beta chain) sequence. This specimen belongs to a study of regulatory T cells in long-lasting Graves disease. Combining iRepertoire HTBI primers with Arm-PCR of CDR3 regions, the authors built TCR beta libraries. TCRdb ran MiXCR on the multiplex PCR reads and lists one entry per CDR3 protein. Counted here are hundreds of thousands of distinct CDR3 sequences, about 16% occurring once; the ten biggest clones make up 20% to 30%. Specified time point: newly diagnosed GD, antithyroid drugs for less than 3 months. PBMC RNA was the source of the TCR library. The J segment lost 5 bases and the V segment lost 4 bases, leaving 9 bases of the junction unmatched. Germline V gives CDR1 LNHNV, CDR2 YYDKDF (reference sequence). There are 16 residues in the CDR3. The same data also contributed to another study, on T cells in Graves' hyperthyroidism and ophthalmopathy.

The material sequenced was peripheral blood mononuclear cells (PBMCs), taken at new diagnosis, from a patient treated with antithyroid drugs. V usage is TRBV15 and J usage is TRBJ1-2; 11 bases are shared with TRBD1. This TCR came from a woman aged 35-65 years with Graves disease. The DNA of the CDR3 is TGTGCCACCAGCACTTACGCGGGACAGGGGGGTTATGGCTACACCTTC. Its protein is CATSTYAGQGGYGYTF.